Listed below are T cell receptor beta chains from one sample, sequenced in a study of shared clonotypes between healthy human individuals. Data came from immunoSEQ multiplex PCR; TCRdb stores just in-frame clones and leaves some out. The sample yields fewer than 600,000 clones, roughly 78% seen once. Sequenced material: PBMCs. The origin of the receptors is a woman between 40 and 50 years old in good health. Some clones in this sample may be carry-over from other donors' samples. Both conserved end residues are part of each CDR3. The order of the fields is J gene, V gene, CDR3 protein.

>TRBJ1-1|TRBV2
CASSEAVGALRAFF
>TRBJ2-5|TRBV5-1
CASSLDDRGETQYF
>TRBJ2-7|TRBV20-1
CSARDYEQYF
>TRBJ2-6|TRBV4-3
CASSQRPPDLERSGANVLTF
>TRBJ2-2|TRBV7-7
CASSFGTGETGELFF
>TRBJ2-7|TRBV27
CASRVTSGNSRYEQYF
>TRBJ2-5|TRBV11-2
CASSLEVWDSGETQYF
>TRBJ2-1|TRBV2
CATAGTSGRDNEQFF
>TRBJ2-7|TRBV11-2
CASSSPTGDSVQYF
>TRBJ2-5|TRBV14
CASSLPSGQETQYF
>TRBJ2-3|TRBV19
CASSIGTGSADTQYF
>TRBJ1-2|TRBV6-5
CASSRDRKDGYTF
>TRBJ1-5|TRBV28
CASSLIFRGNQPQHF
>TRBJ2-7|TRBV5-1
CASSLAGARGYEQYF
>TRBJ1-1|TRBV19
CASQQGLNTEAFF
>TRBJ2-2|TRBV7-7
CASSLGLAGGVGELFF
>TRBJ1-2|TRBV6-1
CASSEQGPGANYGYTF
>TRBJ2-3|TRBV5-1
CASTPLPTDTQYF
>TRBJ1-1|TRBV29-1
CSVGGHPNTEAFF
>TRBJ1-1|TRBV10-3
CAISDRVEGEAFF
>TRBJ1-5|TRBV5-4
CASSFGGLDQPQHF
>TRBJ2-3|TRBV7-6
CASSFLERGSTDTQYF
>TRBJ2-1|TRBV27
CASRGRGRGNEQFF
>TRBJ2-3|TRBV6-5
CASSLTSGSSQTQYF
>TRBJ2-1|TRBV27
CASSQSRDTLGTQQFF
>TRBJ1-4|TRBV5-1
CASSLETATNEKLFF
>TRBJ1-2|TRBV5-4
CASSADGNYGYTF
>TRBJ2-7|TRBV11-3
CASSLRASGPYEQYF
>TRBJ2-2|TRBV5-6
CASRLGSNTGELFF
>TRBJ1-1|TRBV11-2
CASSLAGDPRYTEAFF
>TRBJ2-7|TRBV6-5
CASTLFRGSHEQYF
>TRBJ2-1|TRBV6-5
CASSRPNAISNEQFF
>TRBJ2-1|TRBV28
CASSPLVGEQFF
>TRBJ2-7|TRBV7-2
CASSLGLAGVEQYF
>TRBJ2-3|TRBV5-1
CASSLDKTPDTQYF
>TRBJ1-2|TRBV28
CASSLGGADLYGYTF
>TRBJ2-1|TRBV30
CAWSIGLALAYNEQFF
>TRBJ2-3|TRBV27
CASSRTTSAGTDTQYF
>TRBJ1-1|TRBV28
CASSLDKNTEAFF
>TRBJ1-5|TRBV28
CASSDGGGHQPQHF